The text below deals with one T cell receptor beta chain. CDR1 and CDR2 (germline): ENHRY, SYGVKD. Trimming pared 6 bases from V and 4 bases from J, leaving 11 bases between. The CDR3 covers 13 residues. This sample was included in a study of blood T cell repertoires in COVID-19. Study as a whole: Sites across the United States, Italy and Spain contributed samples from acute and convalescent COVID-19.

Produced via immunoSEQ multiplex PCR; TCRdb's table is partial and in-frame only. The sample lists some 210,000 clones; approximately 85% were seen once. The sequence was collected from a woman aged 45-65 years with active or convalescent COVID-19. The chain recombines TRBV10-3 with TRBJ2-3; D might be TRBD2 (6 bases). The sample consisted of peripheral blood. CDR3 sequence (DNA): TGTGCCATCAGCCGACTAGGCGCAGATACGCAGTATTTT. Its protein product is CAISRLGADTQYF.